Described below is a single T cell receptor (beta chain) sequence and its context. The sample comes from a study of blood T cell repertoires in COVID-19. Overall study: Nucleic acid was either cDNA or gDNA, and it came from T cells, B-cell-depleted T cells, or PBMCs.

The CDR3 sequence is 13 residues long. Germline V gene data show CDR1 as SEHNR and CDR2 as FQNEAQ (reference sequence). Trimming left V 0 bases short and J 9 bases short, with 9 bases between. Study processing details: Amplification with reference gene primers provided the estimates of nucleated cell counts. Sequenced by immunoSEQ multiplex PCR; TCRdb stores in-frame clones only, minus some. That table gives V, J and clone size, and the DNA gave D and trimming. Of around 53,000 clones listed, roughly 90% are singletons. V is TRBV7-9 and J is TRBJ1-5; no clear D gene. This sequence originates from a human donor in a cohort sampled during active COVID-19. Sequences were obtained from peripheral blood. CDR3 sequence: CASSLAFQAPQHF. As DNA, the CDR3 is TGTGCCAGCAGCTTAGCGTTCCAGGCGCCCCAGCATTTT.